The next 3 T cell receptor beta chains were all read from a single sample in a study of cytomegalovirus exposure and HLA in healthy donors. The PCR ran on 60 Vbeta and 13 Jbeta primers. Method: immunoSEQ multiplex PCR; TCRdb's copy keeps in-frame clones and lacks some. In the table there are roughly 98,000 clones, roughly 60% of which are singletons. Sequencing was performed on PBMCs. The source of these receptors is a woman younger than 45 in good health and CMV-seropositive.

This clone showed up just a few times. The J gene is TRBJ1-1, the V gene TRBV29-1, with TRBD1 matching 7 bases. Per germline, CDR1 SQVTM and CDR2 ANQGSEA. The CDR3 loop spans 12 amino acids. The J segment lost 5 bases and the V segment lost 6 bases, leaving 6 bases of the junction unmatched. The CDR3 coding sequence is TGCAGCGTCGCTACAGGGGAAACTGAAGCTTTCTTT. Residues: CSVATGETEAFF.

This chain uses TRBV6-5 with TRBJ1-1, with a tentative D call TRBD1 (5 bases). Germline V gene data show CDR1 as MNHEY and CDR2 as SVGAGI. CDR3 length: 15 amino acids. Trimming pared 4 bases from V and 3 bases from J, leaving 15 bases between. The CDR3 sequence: CASSWAGRTDTEAFF. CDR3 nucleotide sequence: TGTGCCAGCAGTTGGGCAGGGAGGACGGACACTGAAGCTTTCTTT.

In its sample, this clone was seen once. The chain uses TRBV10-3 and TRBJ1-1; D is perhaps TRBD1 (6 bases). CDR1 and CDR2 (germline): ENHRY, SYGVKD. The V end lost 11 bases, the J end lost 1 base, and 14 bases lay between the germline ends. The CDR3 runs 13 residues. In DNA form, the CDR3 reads TGTGCCTCCCAGGGGCAAGGGAACACTGAAGCTTTCTTT. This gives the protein CASQGQGNTEAFF.